These T cell receptor beta chains were read from a single sample in a study of cytomegalovirus exposure and HLA in healthy donors. TCRdb's table, derived via immunoSEQ multiplex PCR, lists solely in-frame clones and lacks some. The repertoire includes about 180,000 clones, roughly three quarters of them detected once, and 2% to 2.5% sits in the top ten. Sequenced: PBMCs. The receptors come from a woman aged 30 to 39 in good health and CMV-seropositive. CDR3s include the opening cysteine and the closing phenylalanine or tryptophan. Each record gives: clone size, CDR3 length, J gene, V gene, D gene, CDR3 DNA, CDR3 protein. The D gene is left open where the match is weak. Size is omitted from some rows. Given values are once, few, many or a class for expanded clones.

>.|14|TRBJ2-1|TRBV9|.
TGTGCCAGCAGCGTACTTCCGAGTCACGATGAGCAGTTCTTC
CASSVLPSHDEQFF
>once|15|TRBJ2-1|TRBV10-3|TRBD1
TGTGCCATCAGTGAAAGACAGGGGATGGGCAATGAGCAGTTCTTC
CAISERQGMGNEQFF
>.|13|TRBJ1-6|TRBV19|TRBD1
TGTGCCAGTACCGTAACAGGGGGTTCACCCCTCCACTTT
CASTVTGGSPLHF
>.|16|TRBJ2-7|TRBV7-2|TRBD2
TGTGCCAGCAGCTTGCGGGGGGCGACAGTTCAAGGGGAGCAGTACTTC
CASSLRGATVQGEQYF
>.|13|TRBJ1-2|TRBV7-6|.
TGTGCCAGCAGCCCCTTGGACAGCTCTGGCTACACCTTC
CASSPLDSSGYTF
>.|14|TRBJ2-5|TRBV4-2|TRBD2
TGTGCCAGCAGCCACCCTCCGCGGGGGGAGACCCAGTACTTC
CASSHPPRGETQYF
>.|14|TRBJ2-3|TRBV28|TRBD2
TGTGCCAGCAGCCCTGGACTAGCGGGGTATACGCAGTATTTT
CASSPGLAGYTQYF
>.|15|TRBJ1-5|TRBV5-4|TRBD1
TGTGCCAGCAGCTGGGAGGAGGACAGGGATCAGCCCCAGCATTTT
CASSWEEDRDQPQHF
>.|17|TRBJ1-2|TRBV11-3|TRBD1
TGTGCCAGCAGCTCTAGCCCCCAAACGAGGGGGACAGATGGCTACACCTTC
CASSSSPQTRGTDGYTF
>.|15|TRBJ1-5|TRBV28|TRBD1
TGTGCCAGCAGTGGAGGACAGGCAGGCAATCAGCCCCAGCATTTT
CASSGGQAGNQPQHF
>.|14|TRBJ1-2|TRBV7-8|.
TGTGCCAGCAGTACCCGGGAGGAGGGGTATGGCTACACCTTC
CASSTREEGYGYTF
>.|13|TRBJ2-7|TRBV9|TRBD1
TGTGCCAGCAGCGCGACCGGACAGGCCCAAAAGTACTTC
CASSATGQAQKYF
>.|15|TRBJ1-2|TRBV7-9|TRBD1
TGTGCCAGCAGCAGGTCCACCGGGACAGGCTATGGCTACACCTTC
CASSRSTGTGYGYTF
>.|14|TRBJ2-7|TRBV27|.
TGTGCCAGCAGTTCCGGGGGTTCTATATTTTGGCAGTACTTC
CASSSGGSIFWQYF
>.|16|TRBJ1-3|TRBV14|TRBD1
TGTGCCAGCAGCCAAGTAGGGGGCTTCTCTGGAAACACCATATATTTT
CASSQVGGFSGNTIYF